Below, 32 T cell receptor beta chains from the same sample are listed, as sequenced in a study of metastatic and nonmetastatic thyroid tumors. Not a single patient had been given any form of treatment at any point before undergoing thyroid surgery. TCRdb re-called clones via MiXCR from the PCR reads. The table includes around 41,000 clones, approximately 28% detected once. Sequences were obtained from blood. The source of these receptors is a male donor with papillary thyroid cancer or a benign thyroid nodule (not recorded which). Some clones in this sample may be carry-over from other donors' samples.

In the case of this clone: At one end, the junction sequence differs from germline, possibly due to a read error. This chain connects TRBV20-1 to TRBJ1-1; TRBD1 is a possible D gene (5 bases). The CDR3 loop spans 15 amino acids. Germline assignment: CDR1 DFQATT and CDR2 SNEGSKA (reference sequence). The CDR3 spells CSARDRRHKGTEAFF. The CDR3 DNA sequence: TGCAGTGCCAGAGATCGACGCCATAAGGGGACTGAAGCTTTCTTT.

This clone was observed many times. This rearrangement joins TRBV7-9 to TRBJ1-1; D not resolved. There are 14 residues in the CDR3. V shed 1 base and J shed 6 bases, with 12 bases lying between them. The germline V gene has CDR1 SEHNR and CDR2 FQNEAQ (reference sequence). CDR3 loop: CASSLDEVSAEAFF. The CDR3 DNA follows: TGTGCCAGCAGCTTAGACGAGGTCTCGGCTGAAGCTTTCTTT.

This clone was picked up a small number of times. This chain connects TRBV27 to TRBJ1-1, with D tentatively TRBD1 (5 bases). The CDR3 runs 14 residues. The germline gives CDR1 MNHEY, CDR2 SMNVEV (reference sequence). Trimming removed 5 bases from V and 6 bases from J, with 16 bases in between. CDR3 bases: TGTGCCAGCAGTGACTCGGCTGACAGCGCTGAAGCTTTCTTT. Amino acid sequence: CASSDSADSAEAFF.

In this sample, this clone turned up many times. This rearrangement joins TRBV9 to TRBJ1-5; D gene ambiguous. Trimming pared 0 bases from V and 6 bases from J, leaving 16 bases between. CDR3 length: 16 residues. Germline CDR1 and CDR2: SGDLS and YYNGEE. The chain's CDR3 is CASSVVDGQVGQPQHF. DNA of the CDR3: TGTGCCAGCAGCGTAGTCGATGGCCAGGTAGGTCAGCCCCAGCATTTT.

This clone was observed at least ten times. V and J are TRBV6-1 and TRBJ1-5; the D gene is possibly TRBD1 (6 bases). Germline V gene lookup returns CDR1 MNHNS and CDR2 SASEGT. Trimming took 7 bases from V and 4 from J, leaving 17 bases between them. The CDR3 runs to 15 residues. CDR3 coding DNA: TGTGCCAGCATCAGACAGGTTGTCGGAAATCAGCCCCAGCATTTT. This translates into CASIRQVVGNQPQHF.

At least ten counts were recorded for this clone. V gene TRBV5-4 combines with J gene TRBJ1-6; D is perhaps TRBD1 (5 bases). This CDR3 has 16 amino acids. CDR1 and CDR2 (germline): SGHNT, YYREEE (reference sequence). V lost 2 bases and J 1 base, leaving 10 bases between the germline ends. The CDR3 region is CASSFGGDSYNSPLHF. DNA for the CDR3: TGTGCCAGCAGCTTCGGGGGGGATTCCTATAATTCACCCCTCCACTTT.

This clone came up a few times. This sequence joins TRBV6-1 and TRBJ2-3; D gene uncertain. The CDR3 has 14 amino acids. The germline V gene encodes CDR1 MNHNS and CDR2 SASEGT. Trimming pared 3 bases from V and 3 bases from J, leaving 10 bases between. CDR3 sequence reads: CASSENWATDTQYF. CDR3 sequence (DNA): TGTGCCAGCAGTGAGAATTGGGCGACAGATACGCAGTATTTT.

This rearrangement joins TRBV18 to TRBJ2-2; TRBD2 is a possible D gene (6 bases). In germline, CDR1 is KGHSH, CDR2 LQKENI. With 3 bases removed from V and 2 bases from J, the gap between germline ends came to 16 bases. The CDR3 runs 17 residues. CDR3 nucleotide sequence: TGTGCCAGCTCACCGGTCAAGGTTAGCGGCAACACCGGGGAGCTGTTTTTT. Translated: CASSPVKVSGNTGELFF.

This clone was seen more than once but under ten times. This may arise from a read error, as a much more abundant clone is one base away. This specimen includes other DNA sequences encoding the same CDR3. The gene calls are TRBV5-4 and TRBJ2-3; D remains ambiguous. Trimming removed 0 bases from V and 0 bases from J, with 14 bases in between. The CDR3 is made up of 17 amino acids. Germline V gene data show CDR1 as SGHNT and CDR2 as YYREEE (reference sequence). The CDR3 here is CASSLAGLILSTDTQYF. The CDR3 DNA reads as TGTGCCAGCAGCTTGGCCGGTCTAATCCTTAGCACAGATACGCAGTATTTT.

DNA of the CDR3: TGCGCCAGCAGCAGGACTAGCGGTTACAATGAGCAGTTCTTC. Its translation: CASSRTSGYNEQFF. This sequence joins TRBV5-1 and TRBJ2-1, with 10 bases lining up with TRBD2. Trimming at V came to 4 bases and at J to 4 bases, leaving 2 bases not matched to a gene. The CDR3 consists of 14 residues. Germline CDR1 SGHRS, CDR2 YFSETQ.

The V and J genes are TRBV6-1 and TRBJ2-7; TRBD2 aligns across 10 bases. CDR1 is MNHNS, CDR2 SASEGT, per germline. CDR3 length: 14 amino acids. The trim removed 4 bases at V and 5 bases at J, leaving 5 bases unmatched. The CDR3 loop is CASSGGLASHEQYF. The DNA for the CDR3 is TGTGCCAGCAGTGGGGGACTAGCGAGCCACGAGCAGTACTTC.

V usage is TRBV6-1 and J usage is TRBJ2-1; D possibly corresponds to TRBD1 (5 bases). The germline V gene has CDR1 MNHNS and CDR2 SASEGT. V shed 5 bases and J shed 7 bases, with 9 bases lying between them. The CDR3 consists of 12 residues. The CDR3 DNA reads as TGTGCCAGCAGTACAGGTGAGAATGAGCAGTTCTTC. Translated, it gives CASSTGENEQFF.

This clone was picked up many times. The chain uses TRBV10-3 and TRBJ2-1; D may be TRBD1 (9 bases). The CDR3 has 15 amino acids. Trimming pared 5 bases from V and 7 bases from J, leaving 18 bases between. Per the germline V gene, CDR1 is ENHRY and CDR2 is SYGVKD. The CDR3 sequence is CAISSIAGQGNEQFF. CDR3 in DNA: TGTGCCATCAGTAGTATAGCGGGACAGGGAAATGAGCAGTTCTTC.

Ten or more counts support this clone. This chain links TRBV5-6 with TRBJ2-1; D call uncertain. The V gene's germline CDR1 is SGHDT and CDR2 YYEEEE. This CDR3 is built from 16 residues. Trimming removed 0 bases at V and 2 bases at J, with 12 bases between. As DNA, the CDR3 is TGTGCCAGCAGCTTGGTATCCGTCGACGCCTACAATGAGCAGTTCTTC. Translation: CASSLVSVDAYNEQFF.

This clone was observed many times. This chain links TRBV7-6 with TRBJ1-1; D might be TRBD1 (6 bases). V dropped 5 bases and J dropped 0 bases, with 16 bases sitting between them. The CDR3 consists of 16 residues. Per the germline V gene, CDR1 is SGHVS and CDR2 is FNYEAQ. CDR3 nucleotide sequence: TGTGCCAGCAGCATAGAGATCAGGGGATTGAACACTGAAGCTTTCTTT. Amino acids: CASSIEIRGLNTEAFF.

This clone occurred many times. V gene TRBV3-1 combines with J gene TRBJ2-5; TRBD2 aligns across 9 bases. This CDR3 spans 17 amino acids. Germline values: CDR1 LGHDT, CDR2 YNNKEL (reference sequence). V shed 0 bases, J shed 4 bases, and the junction held 9 bases outside the gene matches. CDR3 loop: CASSQDRFGGRGETQYF. The CDR3, as DNA: TGTGCCAGCAGCCAAGATCGATTTGGCGGGAGGGGAGAGACCCAGTACTTC.

The V gene is TRBV3-1, the J gene TRBJ1-4; TRBD1 is a possible D gene (5 bases). The CDR3 runs 16 residues. In germline, CDR1 is LGHDT, CDR2 YNNKEL (reference sequence). CDR3 in amino acids: CSSSADKMGPNEKLFF. As DNA, the CDR3 is TGTTCGAGCAGTGCGGATAAAATGGGGCCTAATGAAAAACTGTTTTTT. Full variable domain (outside the CDR3, taken from reference TRBV3-1 and TRBJ1-4): DTAVSQTPKYLVTQMGNDKSIKCEQNLGHDTMYWYKQDSKKFLKIMFSYNNKELIINETVPNRFSPKSPDKAHLNLHINSLELGDSAVYFCSSSADKMGPNEKLFFGSGTQLSVL.

This clone came up many times. The chain recombines TRBV24-1 with TRBJ2-1; D is uncertain. This CDR3 comprises 13 residues. CDR1 KGHDR and CDR2 SFDVKD come from the germline V gene. The V gene lost 3 bases and the J gene lost 9 bases, with 11 bases spanning the gap. As DNA, the CDR3 is TGTGCCACCAGTGATGCCCCGAAACTTGAGCAGTTCTTC. Translating gives CATSDAPKLEQFF.

With respect to this clone: Likely a read error: the CDR3 ends without its conserved phenylalanine or tryptophan. V is TRBV14 and J is TRBJ2-7, with D perhaps TRBD2 (5 bases). CDR3 length equals 12 residues. The germline V gene has CDR1 SGHDN and CDR2 FVKESK. Trimming removed 0 bases at V and 5 bases at J, with 5 bases between. CDR3 sequence: CASSQDSDEQYL. In DNA, the CDR3 is TGTGCCAGCAGCCAAGATAGCGACGAGCAGTACCTC.

This clone was detected only a few times. A much larger clone differs from this one at a single base, so this may be a read error. The chain couples TRBV28 to TRBJ2-7; D not certain. The CDR3 loop spans 13 amino acids. Germline-derived CDR1 and CDR2 are MDHEN and SYDVKM. This chain's CDR3 is CASILGWPYEQYF. DNA for the CDR3: TGTGCCAGCATTTTAGGATGGCCCTACGAGCAGTACTTC.

This clone appeared many times. The genes are TRBV2 and TRBJ2-7; D not resolved. CDR1 and CDR2 from the germline V gene are SNHLY and FYNNEI. The CDR3 extends over 14 amino acids. The V gene lost 4 bases and the J gene lost 3 bases, with 13 bases spanning the gap. CDR3 amino acids: CASSAGGSGYEQYF. The CDR3, as DNA: TGTGCCAGCAGTGCGGGCGGCTCGGGCTACGAGCAGTACTTC.

The table lists this clone with many counts. This rearrangement joins TRBV30 to TRBJ2-7, with D maybe TRBD2 (5 bases). The CDR3 is 13 amino acids. Germline assignment: CDR1 GTSNPN and CDR2 SVGIG (reference sequence). V was cut by 4 bases and J by 2 bases, with 12 bases left in between. CDR3 DNA sequence: TGTGCCTGGACGAGCGGAAGCGCCTACGAGCAGTACTTC. This gives the protein CAWTSGSAYEQYF.

In this sample, this clone turned up many times. The rearrangement uses TRBV6-5 and TRBJ1-4; D remains ambiguous. The CDR3 runs to 14 residues. Trimming cost V 2 bases and J 0 bases, with 4 bases left between them. Germline V gene sequence: CDR1 MNHEY, CDR2 SVGAGI. The CDR3 DNA reads TGTGCCAGCAGTTACACCCCAACTAATGAAAAACTGTTTTTT. This gives the protein CASSYTPTNEKLFF.

The genes are TRBV11-1 and TRBJ2-7; no reliable D call. Germline V gives CDR1 SGHAT, CDR2 FQDESV (reference sequence). Trimming cost V 5 bases and J 2 bases, with 13 bases left between them. CDR3 size: 14 residues. The CDR3 nucleotides read TGTGCCAGCAGCGCGGAGCCGGTAACCTACGAGCAGTACTTC. Its translation: CASSAEPVTYEQYF.

This clone has at least ten counts. For the CDR3, the DNA is TGCGCCAGCAGCTTGGAGACAGGGGGTCAGCCCCAGCATTTT. Translation: CASSLETGGQPQHF. This sequence joins TRBV5-1 and TRBJ1-5; TRBD1 aligns across 9 bases. Trimming removed 0 bases from V and 6 bases from J; junction bases left unmatched: 1. CDR1 is SGHRS, CDR2 YFSETQ, per germline. The CDR3 contains 14 residues. Based on the CDR3 plus reference TRBV5-1 and TRBJ1-5, the full variable domain is KAGVTQTPRYLIKTRGQQVTLSCSPISGHRSVSWYQQTPGQGLQFLFEYFSETQRNKGNFPGRFSGRQFSNSRSEMNVSTLELGDSALYLCASSLETGGQPQHFGDGTRLSIL.

This clone was recorded many times. The chain employs TRBV27 and TRBJ1-5; 7 bases match TRBD1. Trimming cost V 1 base and J 0 bases; bases outside gene matches: 6. CDR3 length equals 17 residues. Germline lookup yields CDR1 MNHEY and CDR2 SMNVEV (reference sequence). This CDR3 is CASSLLAGGYSNQPQHF. CDR3 nucleotide sequence: TGTGCCAGCAGTTTATTGGCAGGGGGTTATAGCAATCAGCCCCAGCATTTT.

This clone has a single count. The chain has TRBV7-9 and TRBJ1-2, with TRBD1 matching 7 bases. The CDR3 runs 14 residues. V dropped 4 bases and J dropped 2; count of bases not matched to a gene: 4. From germline, CDR1 is SEHNR and CDR2 FQNEAQ (reference sequence). CDR3 residues: CASSYTGENYGYTF. CDR3 nucleotides: TGTGCCAGCAGCTATACAGGGGAAAACTATGGCTACACCTTC.

This chain links TRBV20-1 with TRBJ1-2; possibly TRBD1 for D (6 bases). Trimming shortened V by 1 base and J by 1 base, and 10 bases separated the two germline ends. Germline V lookup: CDR1 DFQATT, CDR2 SNEGSKA (reference sequence). The CDR3 spans 14 residues. CDR3 region: CSARGQADNYGYTF. In nucleotides, the CDR3 is TGCAGTGCTAGAGGACAGGCGGATAACTATGGCTACACCTTC.

Comment on this clone: One end of the junction varies from germline; a read error may be responsible. This chain joins TRBV7-2 and TRBJ2-5; D gene unclear. This CDR3 is built from 12 residues. Per germline, CDR1 SGHTA and CDR2 FQGNSA. The CDR3 spells CASNPLGETPYF. CDR3 DNA sequence: TGTGCCAGCAACCCCCTTGGAGAGACCCCGTACTTC.

This clone was counted many times. The chain has TRBV5-1 and TRBJ2-5; D is unclear. CDR1 SGHRS and CDR2 YFSETQ come from the germline V gene. The CDR3 sequence is 12 residues long. V lost 3 bases and J 1 base, leaving 4 bases between the germline ends. The CDR3 DNA reads as TGCGCCAGCAGCTCAAGCCAAGAGACCCAGTACTTC. This encodes CASSSSQETQYF.

This clone was recorded many times. The genes are TRBV6-1 and TRBJ1-4, with D perhaps TRBD1 (6 bases). Deletions cut 6 bases from V and 2 bases from J, with 16 bases between. Germline V gives CDR1 MNHNS, CDR2 SASEGT. CDR3 length: 16 residues. CDR3 sequence: CASSTGFGGTNEKLFF. CDR3 nucleotides: TGTGCCAGCAGCACAGGGTTTGGGGGTACTAATGAAAAACTGTTTTTT.

Many counts were recorded for this clone. The rearrangement uses TRBV12-3 or TRBV12-4 and TRBJ1-2, with no clear D. The ends were cut back, 2 bases at V and 4 bases at J, with 11 bases in the middle. The CDR3 is made up of 14 amino acids. DNA for the CDR3: TGTGCCAGCAGTTTATTCCAGCAAGCCTATGGCTACACCTTC. It translates to CASSLFQQAYGYTF.